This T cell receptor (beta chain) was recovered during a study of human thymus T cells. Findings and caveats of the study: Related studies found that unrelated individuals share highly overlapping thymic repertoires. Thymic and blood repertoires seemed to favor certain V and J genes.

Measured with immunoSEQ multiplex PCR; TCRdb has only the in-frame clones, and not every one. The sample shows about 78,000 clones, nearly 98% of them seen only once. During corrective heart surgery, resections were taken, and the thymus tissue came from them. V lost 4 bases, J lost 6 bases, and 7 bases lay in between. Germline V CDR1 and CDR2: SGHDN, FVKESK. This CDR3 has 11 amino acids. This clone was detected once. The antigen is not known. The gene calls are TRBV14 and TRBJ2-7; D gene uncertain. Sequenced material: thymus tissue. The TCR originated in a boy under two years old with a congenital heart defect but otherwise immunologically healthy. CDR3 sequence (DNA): TGTGCCAGCAGCCGTGCCGGCGAGCAGTACTTC. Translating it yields CASSRAGEQYF.